Below, 3 T cell receptor beta chains from the same sample are listed, as sequenced in a study of vaccination effects on CD4 cells after COVID-19. These receptors are not linked to any known antigen. Expansion of antigen-specific CD4+ T cells with viral peptide pools was carried out by the ViraFEST assay before sequencing. Once cultured for approximately eleven days, the cells underwent separation to obtain CD4+ T cells. The person had a PCR-confirmed SARS-CoV-2 infection during March to December 2020. Two doses of BNT162b2 or mRNA-1273 vaccine were administered to participants. The assay was immunoSEQ multiplex PCR, and TCRdb's table has in-frame clones only and misses some. This table holds approximately 14,000 clones, around three quarters found once. Sequencing was performed on CD4+ T cells from PBMCs cultured with HCoV-NL63 spike peptides, taken after COVID-19 vaccination. Receptors were obtained from a human donor who had a prior SARS-CoV-2 infection.

J is TRBJ1-4 and V is TRBV3-1 (or the pseudogene TRBV3-2); D not resolved. Between the trimmed V and J ends, which lost 2 bases and 7 bases, there was a span of 11 bases. Germline values: CDR1 LGHDT, CDR2 YNNKEL (reference sequence). This CDR3 has 14 amino acids. The CDR3 spells CASSQREWREKLFF. The CDR3 DNA is TGTGCCAGCAGCCAAAGGGAGTGGCGTGAAAAACTGTTTTTT.

This clone was seen just once. DNA for the CDR3: TGTGCCAGCAGCGTAGTGTGGCGGGACGAGCAGTACTTC. Its translation: CASSVVWRDEQYF. The chain employs TRBV9 and TRBJ2-7; D may be TRBD2 (5 bases). CDR3 length equals 13 residues. V lost 0 bases and J lost 5, with 9 bases in between. The V gene's germline CDR1 is SGDLS and CDR2 YYNGEE.

V and J are TRBV6-6 and TRBJ2-7, with unresolved D. The CDR3 loop spans 14 amino acids. Trimming left V 6 bases short and J 3 bases short, with 15 bases between. Germline-derived CDR1 and CDR2 are MNHNY and SVGAGI (reference sequence). As DNA, the CDR3 is TGTGCCAGCAGAATCCGGACGGAGTTCTACGAGCAGTACTTC. Amino acids: CASRIRTEFYEQYF.